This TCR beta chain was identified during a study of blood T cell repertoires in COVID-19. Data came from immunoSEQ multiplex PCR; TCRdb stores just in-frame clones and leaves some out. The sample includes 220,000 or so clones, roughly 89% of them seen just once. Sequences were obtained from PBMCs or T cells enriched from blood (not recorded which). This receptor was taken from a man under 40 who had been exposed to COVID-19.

CDR3 in amino acids: CASSIDGGRGSLNEKLFF. The DNA of the CDR3 is TGTGCCAGTAGTATAGATGGTGGCAGGGGTAGCCTTAATGAAAAACTGTTTTTT. V usage is TRBV19 and J usage is TRBJ1-4; a weak D match, TRBD1 (6 bases). Trimming stripped 0 bases from V and 4 bases from J, with 18 bases between. The CDR3 covers 18 residues. The germline V gene has CDR1 LNHDA and CDR2 SQIVND (reference sequence).